This is a list of T cell receptor beta chains from one sample in a study of blood T cell repertoires in COVID-19. Profiled with immunoSEQ multiplex PCR; TCRdb holds only in-frame clones, not every one. There are about 88,000 clones in the sample; over 90% occur only once, and over 1.5% lies in the top ten. Input material: peripheral blood. The receptors were sampled from a man aged 55 to 70 with acute or convalescent COVID-19. CDR3s include the opening cysteine and the closing phenylalanine or tryptophan. The D gene is left open where the match is weak. Size values are once, few and many counts, or a class for expanded clones, and some rows have none.

j_call: TRBJ1-1; clone_size: .; d_call: .; v_call: TRBV7-8; cdr3_nt: TGTGCCAGCAGCTTAGAGCAGGGGTGGAACACTGAAGCTTTCTTT; cdr3_aa: CASSLEQGWNTEAFF
j_call: TRBJ2-7; clone_size: .; d_call: TRBD1; v_call: TRBV11-3; cdr3_nt: TGTGCCAGCAGCTTAGAAGGGACAGGGGAGAGCGAGCAGTACTTC; cdr3_aa: CASSLEGTGESEQYF
j_call: TRBJ1-3; clone_size: .; d_call: .; v_call: TRBV7-2; cdr3_nt: TGTGCCAGCAGCCTACAGTCACTCTCTGGAAACACCATATATTTT; cdr3_aa: CASSLQSLSGNTIYF
j_call: TRBJ2-3; clone_size: .; d_call: TRBD1; v_call: TRBV7-2; cdr3_nt: TGTGCCAGCAGCCGTATGGACAGGGCGGGGATAGATACGCAGTATTTT; cdr3_aa: CASSRMDRAGIDTQYF
j_call: TRBJ2-1; clone_size: once; d_call: TRBD2; v_call: TRBV9; cdr3_nt: TGTGCCAGCAGCGTAGGTCCAGCGGGAGTTGCTGAGCAGTTCTTC; cdr3_aa: CASSVGPAGVAEQFF
j_call: TRBJ2-2; clone_size: .; d_call: TRBD2; v_call: TRBV7-2; cdr3_nt: TGTGCCAGCAGCTTACTAGCGGCGAACACCGGGGAGCTGTTTTTT; cdr3_aa: CASSLLAANTGELFF
j_call: TRBJ2-2; clone_size: few; d_call: TRBD2; v_call: TRBV5-1; cdr3_nt: TGCGCCAGCAGCCTTAATGGGAGGGCATCCCCTGACACCGGGGAGCTGTTTTTT; cdr3_aa: CASSLNGRASPDTGELFF
j_call: TRBJ1-6; clone_size: .; d_call: .; v_call: TRBV6-4; cdr3_nt: TGTGCCAGCAGTCCGACAGGAGACAATAATTCACCCCTCCACTTT; cdr3_aa: CASSPTGDNNSPLHF
j_call: TRBJ2-2; clone_size: .; d_call: .; v_call: TRBV5-1; cdr3_nt: TGCGCCAGCACCAGGGGGGCCGCGAACACCGGGGAGCTGTTTTTT; cdr3_aa: CASTRGAANTGELFF
j_call: TRBJ1-5; clone_size: .; d_call: .; v_call: TRBV3-1/TRBV3-2; cdr3_nt: TGTGCCAGCAGCCAAGATGCAGGGAATCAGCCCCAGCATTTT; cdr3_aa: CASSQDAGNQPQHF
j_call: TRBJ2-7; clone_size: .; d_call: TRBD2; v_call: TRBV4-3; cdr3_nt: TGCGCCAGCAGCCCGGGACTAGCGGGGACCTGGTACGAGCAGTACTTC; cdr3_aa: CASSPGLAGTWYEQYF
j_call: TRBJ1-2; clone_size: .; d_call: .; v_call: TRBV11-2; cdr3_nt: TGTGCCAGCAGCTTAGCAGGGTTTGACTATGGCTACACCTTC; cdr3_aa: CASSLAGFDYGYTF
j_call: TRBJ2-2; clone_size: .; d_call: TRBD2; v_call: TRBV28; cdr3_nt: TGTGCCAGCAGTTTATGGAGGAGTAGCGGGACCACCGGGGAGCTGTTTTTT; cdr3_aa: CASSLWRSSGTTGELFF
j_call: TRBJ2-1; clone_size: .; d_call: .; v_call: TRBV11-2; cdr3_nt: TGTGCCAGCAGCCTCAACCAGGGGATCTACAATGAGCAGTTCTTC; cdr3_aa: CASSLNQGIYNEQFF
j_call: TRBJ2-7; clone_size: .; d_call: TRBD2; v_call: TRBV7-3; cdr3_nt: TGTGCCAGCAGCCCGGGGACTAGCGGCGAGCAGTACTTC; cdr3_aa: CASSPGTSGEQYF
j_call: TRBJ2-7; clone_size: .; d_call: .; v_call: TRBV27; cdr3_nt: TGTGCCAGCAGTTTCTTGCGGGGGCGTGGGTCCTACGAGCAGTACTTC; cdr3_aa: CASSFLRGRGSYEQYF
j_call: TRBJ1-1; clone_size: .; d_call: TRBD1; v_call: TRBV19; cdr3_nt: TGTGCCACCTCCAAAAGGGGGCCCACTGAAGCTTTCTTT; cdr3_aa: CATSKRGPTEAFF
j_call: TRBJ2-5; clone_size: .; d_call: TRBD2; v_call: TRBV20-1; cdr3_nt: TGCAGTGCTAGTACGCCTAGCGGGAGGAAACAAGAGACCCAGTACTTC; cdr3_aa: CSASTPSGRKQETQYF
j_call: TRBJ1-1; clone_size: .; d_call: .; v_call: TRBV18; cdr3_nt: TGTGCCAGCTCACCACCAGTTTGGCACTCGGGAGGGGCTTTCTTT; cdr3_aa: CASSPPVWHSGGAFF
j_call: TRBJ1-1; clone_size: once; d_call: TRBD1; v_call: TRBV9; cdr3_nt: TGTGCCAGCAGCTTCGGACAGGGGGAAACCCCAGCTTTCTTT; cdr3_aa: CASSFGQGETPAFF
j_call: TRBJ2-3; clone_size: .; d_call: .; v_call: TRBV19; cdr3_nt: TGTGCCAGTAACAGCGGCAGCACAGATACGCAGTATTTT; cdr3_aa: CASNSGSTDTQYF
j_call: TRBJ1-2; clone_size: .; d_call: .; v_call: TRBV5-4; cdr3_nt: TGTGCCAGCAGCCCAAGCGGGGTGGAGCCCAATGGCTACACCTTC; cdr3_aa: CASSPSGVEPNGYTF
j_call: TRBJ2-7; clone_size: .; d_call: .; v_call: TRBV4-2; cdr3_nt: TGTGCCAGCAGCCAAGGGGGGAGGACTGGGGCCTACGAGCAGTACTTC; cdr3_aa: CASSQGGRTGAYEQYF
j_call: TRBJ2-1; clone_size: .; d_call: TRBD2; v_call: TRBV19; cdr3_nt: TGTGCCAGTAGTGGTGGAGAGCGGGAGGGCCGGGACGCTAAGTTCTTC; cdr3_aa: CASSGGEREGRDAKFF
j_call: TRBJ1-1; clone_size: .; d_call: .; v_call: TRBV6-1; cdr3_nt: TGTGCCAGCAGTGAAGAGGTGTGGGGGGGAGGTTACACTGAAGCTTTCTTT; cdr3_aa: CASSEEVWGGGYTEAFF
j_call: TRBJ1-6; clone_size: once; d_call: .; v_call: TRBV21-1; cdr3_nt: TGTGCCAGCAGCAAAGAGGGAAGGAGGGACGAGTGGTCCTATAATTCACCCCTCCACTTT; cdr3_aa: CASSKEGRRDEWSYNSPLHF
j_call: TRBJ1-5; clone_size: .; d_call: .; v_call: TRBV18; cdr3_nt: TGTGCCAGCTCACCACAGGGGAATCAGCCCCAGCATTTT; cdr3_aa: CASSPQGNQPQHF